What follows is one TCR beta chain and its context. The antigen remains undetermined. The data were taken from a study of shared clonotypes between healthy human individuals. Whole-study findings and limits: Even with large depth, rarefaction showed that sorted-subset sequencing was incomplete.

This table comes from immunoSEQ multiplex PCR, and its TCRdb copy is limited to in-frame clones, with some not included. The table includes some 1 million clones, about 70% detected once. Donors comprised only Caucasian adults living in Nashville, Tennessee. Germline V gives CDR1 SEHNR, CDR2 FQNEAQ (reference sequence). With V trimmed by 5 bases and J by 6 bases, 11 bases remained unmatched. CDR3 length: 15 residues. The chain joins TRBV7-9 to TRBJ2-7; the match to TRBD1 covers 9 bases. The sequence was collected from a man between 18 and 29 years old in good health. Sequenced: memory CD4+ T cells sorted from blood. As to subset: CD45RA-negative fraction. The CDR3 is CASSAAGTGSGEQYF. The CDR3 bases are TGTGCCAGCAGCGCAGCTGGGACAGGGTCGGGCGAGCAGTACTTC.